The clone carrying this T cell receptor beta chain was found once. Data came from immunoSEQ multiplex PCR; TCRdb stores just in-frame clones and leaves some out. The sample records over 300,000 clones, 90% being singletons. The entry originates in a study of blood T cell repertoires in COVID-19. The CDR3 is 16 amino acids. Trimming stripped 3 bases from V and 0 bases from J, with 11 bases between. Germline V gene lookup returns CDR1 LNHDA and CDR2 SQIVND (reference sequence). The gene calls are TRBV19 and TRBJ1-4; no firm D call. The sequenced sample was peripheral blood. This TCR came from a man between 18 and 29 years old with active or convalescent COVID-19. The CDR3 is CASSIKPGATNEKLFF. In DNA form, the CDR3 reads TGTGCCAGTAGTATTAAGCCCGGAGCAACTAATGAAAAACTGTTTTTT.